The clone carrying this TCR beta chain was found a few times. Unique molecular identifiers tagged the TCRbeta library. One entry per CDR3 protein results from TCRdb running MiXCR on the PCR reads. Counted here are about a million distinct CDR3 sequences, less than 30% occurring once; the ten biggest clones make up roughly 28%. This specimen belongs to a study of T-cell reconstitution after alpha-beta-depleted transplantation in children. V shed 5 bases and J 2 bases; nucleotides not matched to a gene: 10. The CDR3 contains 16 residues. Germline CDR1 is MDHEN and CDR2 is SYDVKM. The receptor's source is a boy younger than two who had a stem cell transplant for SCID, so the T cells may come from the graft donor. Sequenced material: PBMCs, mostly from graft donor cells, taken 360 days after TCRalphabeta/CD19-depleted stem cell transplant. The V gene is TRBV28, the J gene TRBJ2-5; TRBD1 matches 8 bases. CDR3 sequence reads: CASSALDRALQETQYF. The CDR3 region has the DNA TGTGCCAGCAGTGCGCTGGACAGGGCCTTACAAGAGACCCAGTACTTC.